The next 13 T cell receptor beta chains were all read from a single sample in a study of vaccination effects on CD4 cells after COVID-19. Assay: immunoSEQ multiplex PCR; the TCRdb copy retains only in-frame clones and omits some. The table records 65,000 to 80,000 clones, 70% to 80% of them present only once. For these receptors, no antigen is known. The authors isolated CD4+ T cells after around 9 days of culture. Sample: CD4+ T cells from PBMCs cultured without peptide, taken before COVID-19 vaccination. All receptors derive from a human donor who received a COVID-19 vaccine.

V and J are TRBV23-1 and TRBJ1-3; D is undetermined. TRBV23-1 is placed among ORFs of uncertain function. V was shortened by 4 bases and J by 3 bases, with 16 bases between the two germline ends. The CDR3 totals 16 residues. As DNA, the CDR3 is TGCGCCAGCAGTCGAGAGAAGGGCGTACGTGGAAACACCATATATTTT. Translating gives CASSREKGVRGNTIYF.

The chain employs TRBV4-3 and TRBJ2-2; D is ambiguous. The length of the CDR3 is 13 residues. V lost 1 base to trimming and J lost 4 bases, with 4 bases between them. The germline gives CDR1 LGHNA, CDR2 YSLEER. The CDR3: CASSQVRTGELFF. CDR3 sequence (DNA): TGCGCCAGCAGCCAAGTGCGCACCGGGGAGCTGTTTTTT.

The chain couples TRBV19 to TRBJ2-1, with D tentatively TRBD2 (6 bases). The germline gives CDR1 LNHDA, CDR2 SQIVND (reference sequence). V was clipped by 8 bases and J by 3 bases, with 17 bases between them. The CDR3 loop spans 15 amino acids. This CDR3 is CASLGGGDFYNEQFF. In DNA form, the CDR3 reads TGTGCCAGTCTCGGGGGTGGCGATTTCTACAATGAGCAGTTCTTC. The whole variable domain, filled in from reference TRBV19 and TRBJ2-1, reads DGGITQSPKYLFRKEGQNVTLSCEQNLNHDAMYWYRQDPGQGLRLIYYSQIVNDFQKGDIAEGYSVSREKKESFPLTVTSAQKNPTAFYLCASLGGGDFYNEQFFGPGTRLTVL.

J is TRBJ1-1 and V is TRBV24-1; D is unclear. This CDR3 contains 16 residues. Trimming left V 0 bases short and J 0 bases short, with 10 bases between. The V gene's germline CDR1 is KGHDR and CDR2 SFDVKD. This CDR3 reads CATSDLLPVMNTEAFF. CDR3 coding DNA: TGTGCCACCAGTGATTTGCTACCCGTTATGAACACTGAAGCTTTCTTT.

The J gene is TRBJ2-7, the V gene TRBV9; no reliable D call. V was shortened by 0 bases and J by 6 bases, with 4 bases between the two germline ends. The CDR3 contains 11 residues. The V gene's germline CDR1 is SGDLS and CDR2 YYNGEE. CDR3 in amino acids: CASSVESEQYV. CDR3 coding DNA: TGTGCCAGCAGCGTAGAAAGCGAGCAGTACGTC.

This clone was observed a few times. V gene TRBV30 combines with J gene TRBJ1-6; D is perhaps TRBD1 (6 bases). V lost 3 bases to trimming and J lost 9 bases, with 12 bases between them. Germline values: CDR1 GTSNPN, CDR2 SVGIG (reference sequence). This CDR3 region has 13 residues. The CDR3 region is CAWSDGTSSPLHF. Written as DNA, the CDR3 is TGTGCCTGGAGCGACGGGACAAGTTCACCCCTCCACTTT. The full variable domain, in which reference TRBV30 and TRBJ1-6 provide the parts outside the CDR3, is SQTIHQWPATLVQPVGSPLSLECTVEGTSNPNLYWYRQAAGRGLQLLFYSVGIGQISSEVPQNLSASRPQDRQFILSSKKLLLSDSGFYLCAWSDGTSSPLHFGNGTRLTVT.

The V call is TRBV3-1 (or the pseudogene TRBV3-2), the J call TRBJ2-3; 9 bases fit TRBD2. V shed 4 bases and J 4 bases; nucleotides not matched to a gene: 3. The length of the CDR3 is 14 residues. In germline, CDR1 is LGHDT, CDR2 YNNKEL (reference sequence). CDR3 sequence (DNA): TGTGCCAGCAGCCGGGGACTAGCCCCAGATACGCAGTATTTT. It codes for CASSRGLAPDTQYF.

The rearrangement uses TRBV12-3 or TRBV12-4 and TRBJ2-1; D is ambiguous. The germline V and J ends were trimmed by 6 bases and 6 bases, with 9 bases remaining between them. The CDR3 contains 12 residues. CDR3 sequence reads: CASRALGNEQFF. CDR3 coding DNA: TGTGCCAGCAGGGCTCTCGGCAATGAGCAGTTCTTC.

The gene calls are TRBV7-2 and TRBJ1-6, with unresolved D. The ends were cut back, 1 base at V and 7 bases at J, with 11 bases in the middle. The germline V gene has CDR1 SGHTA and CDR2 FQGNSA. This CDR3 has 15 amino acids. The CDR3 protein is CASSLEQLENSPLHF. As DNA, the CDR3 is TGTGCCAGCAGCTTAGAGCAACTCGAAAATTCACCCCTCCACTTT.

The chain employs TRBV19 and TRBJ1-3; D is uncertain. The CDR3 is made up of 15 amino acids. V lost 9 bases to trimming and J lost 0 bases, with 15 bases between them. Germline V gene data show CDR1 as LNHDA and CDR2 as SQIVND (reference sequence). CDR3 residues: CASSVTAGSGNTIYF. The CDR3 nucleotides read TGTGCCAGCTCCGTCACGGCCGGCTCTGGAAACACCATATATTTT.

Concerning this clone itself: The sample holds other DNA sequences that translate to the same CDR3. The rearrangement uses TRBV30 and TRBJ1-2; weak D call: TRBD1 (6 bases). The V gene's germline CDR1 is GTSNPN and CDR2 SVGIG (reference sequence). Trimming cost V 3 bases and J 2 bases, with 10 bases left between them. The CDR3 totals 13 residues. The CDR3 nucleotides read TGTGCCTGGAGGAGAACAGGGAACTATGGCTACACCTTC. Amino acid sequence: CAWRRTGNYGYTF.

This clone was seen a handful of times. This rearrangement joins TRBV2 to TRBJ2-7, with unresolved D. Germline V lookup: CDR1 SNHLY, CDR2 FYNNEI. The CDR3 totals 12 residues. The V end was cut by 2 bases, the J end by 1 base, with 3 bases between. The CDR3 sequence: CASSEMSYEQYV. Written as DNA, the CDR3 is TGTGCCAGCAGTGAAATGTCCTACGAGCAGTACGTC.

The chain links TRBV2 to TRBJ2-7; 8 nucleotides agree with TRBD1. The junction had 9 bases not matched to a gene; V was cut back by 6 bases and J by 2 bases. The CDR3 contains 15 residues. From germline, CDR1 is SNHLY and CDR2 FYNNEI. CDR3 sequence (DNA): TGTGCCAGCAGACTGGACAGGGCTACAACCTACGAGCAGTACGTC. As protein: CASRLDRATTYEQYV.